This TCR beta chain came from a study of OX40 agonist ivuxolimab in advanced cancers. This clone was recorded a few times. Method: immunoSEQ multiplex PCR; TCRdb's copy keeps in-frame clones and lacks some. The table has about 99,000 clones, about 96% seen once. The CDR3 length is 14 residues. With 0 bases removed from V and 10 bases from J, the gap between germline ends came to 18 bases. Germline V lookup: CDR1 GTSNPN, CDR2 SVGIG (reference sequence). The sequencing here drew on CD4+ or CD8+ T cells sorted from blood, taken in a trial of the OX40 agonist ivuxolimab. This TCR came from an adult with an advanced solid tumor such as melanoma, head and neck, liver or kidney cancer. The chain uses TRBV30 and TRBJ1-1; D uncertain. CDR3 in amino acids: CAWSVRREVVGAFF. CDR3 bases: TGTGCCTGGAGTGTACGTCGGGAGGTGGTTGGAGCTTTCTTT. Variable domain in full (rest from reference TRBV30 and TRBJ1-1): SQTIHQWPATLVQPVGSPLSLECTVEGTSNPNLYWYRQAAGRGLQLLFYSVGIGQISSEVPQNLSASRPQDRQFILSSKKLLLSDSGFYLCAWSVRREVVGAFFGQGTRLTVV.